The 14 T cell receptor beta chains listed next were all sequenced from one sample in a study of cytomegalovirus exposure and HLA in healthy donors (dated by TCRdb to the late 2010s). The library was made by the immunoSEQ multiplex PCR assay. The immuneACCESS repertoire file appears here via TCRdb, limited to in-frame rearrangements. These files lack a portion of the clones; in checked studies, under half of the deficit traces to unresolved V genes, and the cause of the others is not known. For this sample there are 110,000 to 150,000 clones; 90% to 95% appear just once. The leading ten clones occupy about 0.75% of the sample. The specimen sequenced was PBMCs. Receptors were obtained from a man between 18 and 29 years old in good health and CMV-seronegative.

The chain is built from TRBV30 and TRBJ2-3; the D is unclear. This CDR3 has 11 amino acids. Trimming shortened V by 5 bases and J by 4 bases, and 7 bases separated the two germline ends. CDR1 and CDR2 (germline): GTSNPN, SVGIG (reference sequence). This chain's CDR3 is CAWLLADTQYF. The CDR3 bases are TGTGCCTGGCTATTAGCAGATACGCAGTATTTT.

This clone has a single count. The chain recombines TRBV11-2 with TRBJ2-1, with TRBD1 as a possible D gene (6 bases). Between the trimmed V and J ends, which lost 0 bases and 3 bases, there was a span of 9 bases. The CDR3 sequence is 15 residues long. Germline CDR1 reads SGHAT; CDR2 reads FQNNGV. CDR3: CASSLDTGHYNEQFF. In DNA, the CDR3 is TGTGCCAGCAGCTTAGATACAGGGCACTACAATGAGCAGTTCTTC.

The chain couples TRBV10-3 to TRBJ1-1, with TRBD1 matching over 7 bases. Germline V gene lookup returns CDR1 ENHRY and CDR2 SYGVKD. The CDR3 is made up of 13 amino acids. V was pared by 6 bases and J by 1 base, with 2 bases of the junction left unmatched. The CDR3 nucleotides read TGTGCCATCAGGGGGACAGAGAACACTGAAGCTTTCTTT. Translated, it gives CAIRGTENTEAFF.

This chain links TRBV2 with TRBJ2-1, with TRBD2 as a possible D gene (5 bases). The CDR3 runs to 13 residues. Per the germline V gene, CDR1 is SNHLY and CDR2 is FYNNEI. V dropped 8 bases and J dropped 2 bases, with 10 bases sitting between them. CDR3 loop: CASPGLPYNEQFF. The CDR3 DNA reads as TGTGCCAGCCCCGGACTCCCCTACAATGAGCAGTTCTTC.

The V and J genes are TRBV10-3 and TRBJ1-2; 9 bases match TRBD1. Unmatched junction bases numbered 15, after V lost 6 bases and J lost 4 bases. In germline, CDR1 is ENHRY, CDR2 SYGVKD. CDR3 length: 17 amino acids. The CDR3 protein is CAIRGGQGPTPGYGYTF. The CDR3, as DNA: TGTGCCATCAGGGGAGGACAGGGGCCAACACCCGGCTATGGCTACACCTTC.

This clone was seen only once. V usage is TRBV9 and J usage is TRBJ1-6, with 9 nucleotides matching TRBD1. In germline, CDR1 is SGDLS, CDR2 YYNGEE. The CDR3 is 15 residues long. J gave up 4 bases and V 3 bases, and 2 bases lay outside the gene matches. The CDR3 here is CASSGGTGYNSPLHF. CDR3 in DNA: TGTGCCAGCAGCGGAGGGACAGGGTATAATTCACCCCTCCACTTT.

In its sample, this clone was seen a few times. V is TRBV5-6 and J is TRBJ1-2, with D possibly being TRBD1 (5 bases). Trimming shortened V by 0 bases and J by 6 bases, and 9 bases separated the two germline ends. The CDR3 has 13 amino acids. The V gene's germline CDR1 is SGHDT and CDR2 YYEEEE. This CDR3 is CASSLDQGHGYTF. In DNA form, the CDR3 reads TGTGCCAGCAGCTTGGATCAGGGCCATGGCTACACCTTC. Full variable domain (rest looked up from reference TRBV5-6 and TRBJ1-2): DAGVTQSPTHLIKTRGQQVTLRCSPKSGHDTVSWYQQALGQGPQFIFQYYEEEERQRGNFPDRFSGHQFPNYSSELNVNALLLGDSALYLCASSLDQGHGYTFGSGTRLTVV.

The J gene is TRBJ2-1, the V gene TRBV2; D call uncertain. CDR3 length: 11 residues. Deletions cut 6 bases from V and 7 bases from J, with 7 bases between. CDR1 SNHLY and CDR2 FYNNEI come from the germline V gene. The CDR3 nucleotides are TGTGCCAGCAGCGTTACTAATGAGCAGTTCTTC. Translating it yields CASSVTNEQFF.

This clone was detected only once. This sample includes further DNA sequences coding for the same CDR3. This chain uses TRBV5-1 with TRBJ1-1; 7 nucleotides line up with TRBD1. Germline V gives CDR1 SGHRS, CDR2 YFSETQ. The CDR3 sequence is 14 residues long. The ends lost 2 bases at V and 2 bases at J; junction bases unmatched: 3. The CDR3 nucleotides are TGCGCCAGCAGCTTAGGGACAGTAAACACTGAAGCTTTCTTT. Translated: CASSLGTVNTEAFF.

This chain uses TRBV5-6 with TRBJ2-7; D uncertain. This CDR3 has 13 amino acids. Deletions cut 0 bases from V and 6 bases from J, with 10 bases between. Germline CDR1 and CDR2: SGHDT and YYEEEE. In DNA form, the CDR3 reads TGTGCCAGCAGCTTGGTAGCTGTTGGCGAGCAGTACGTC. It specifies CASSLVAVGEQYV.

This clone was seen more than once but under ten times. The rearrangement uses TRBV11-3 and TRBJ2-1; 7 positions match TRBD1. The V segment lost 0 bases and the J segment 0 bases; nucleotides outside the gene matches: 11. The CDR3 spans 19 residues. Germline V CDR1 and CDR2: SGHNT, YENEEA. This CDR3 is CASSLDQGGTALSYNEQFF. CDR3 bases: TGTGCCAGCAGCTTAGATCAAGGTGGGACAGCCCTCTCCTACAATGAGCAGTTCTTC.

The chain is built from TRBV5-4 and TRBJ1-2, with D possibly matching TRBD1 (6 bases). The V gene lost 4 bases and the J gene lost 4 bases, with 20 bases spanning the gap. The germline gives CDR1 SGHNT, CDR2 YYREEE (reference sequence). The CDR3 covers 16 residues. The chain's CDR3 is CASSLGDSSGVYGYTF. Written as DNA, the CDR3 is TGTGCCAGCAGCCTGGGGGATTCATCAGGGGTCTATGGCTACACCTTC.

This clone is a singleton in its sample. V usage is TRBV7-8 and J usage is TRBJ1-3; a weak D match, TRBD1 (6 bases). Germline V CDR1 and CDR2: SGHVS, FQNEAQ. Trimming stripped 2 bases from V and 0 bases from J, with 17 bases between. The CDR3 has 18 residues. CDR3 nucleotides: TGTGCCAGCAGCTTATATGGGGGCGGTGGGGTCTCTGGAAACACCATATATTTT. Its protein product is CASSLYGGGGVSGNTIYF. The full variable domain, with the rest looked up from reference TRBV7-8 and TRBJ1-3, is GAGVSQSPRYKVAKRGQDVALRCDPISGHVSLFWYQQALGQGPEFLTYFQNEAQLDKSGLPSDRFFAERPEGSVSTLKIQRTQQEDSAVYLCASSLYGGGGVSGNTIYFGEGSWLTVV.

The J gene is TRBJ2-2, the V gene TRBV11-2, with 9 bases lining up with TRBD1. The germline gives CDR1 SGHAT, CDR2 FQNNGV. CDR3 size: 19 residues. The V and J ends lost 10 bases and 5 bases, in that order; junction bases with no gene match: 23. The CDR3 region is CATPLSGDRVDRKTGELFF. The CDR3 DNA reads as TGTGCCACCCCACTGTCAGGGGACAGGGTAGATAGAAAAACCGGGGAGCTGTTTTTT.